Below, 9 T cell receptor beta chains from the same sample are listed, as sequenced in a study of T cell repertoires in cytomegalovirus infection. These receptors have no identified antigens. MiXCR, applied by TCRdb to the reads, yields one record per CDR3 protein. The table has about 100,000 distinct CDR3 sequences, 42% seen once. The sample consisted of CD8+ T cells from cultured PBMCs, taken from culture after CMV antigen stimulation. Receptors originate from a human donor in good health (CMV status not recorded). Some clones in this sample may be carry-over from other donors' samples.

This clonotype was counted at least ten times. The V gene is TRBV7-2, the J gene TRBJ2-1; 8 nucleotides line up with TRBD2. The V segment lost 5 bases and the J segment 8 bases; nucleotides outside the gene matches: 8. This CDR3 contains 14 residues. The germline CDR1 and CDR2 sequences are SGHTA and FQGNSA. The CDR3 region is CASSTGGASHEQFF. In DNA, the CDR3 is TGTGCCAGCAGCACCGGGGGGGCCAGCCATGAGCAGTTCTTC.

The rearrangement joins TRBV2 to TRBJ2-5; 8 nucleotides match TRBD2. V gave up 4 bases and J gave up 5 bases; unmatched junction bases: 9. Germline CDR1 and CDR2: SNHLY and FYNNEI. CDR3 length: 15 amino acids. The CDR3 bases are TGTGCCAGCAGTGTTCCCGGGGGGGCGGACGAGACCCAGTACTTC. Translated: CASSVPGGADETQYF.

This chain joins TRBV28 and TRBJ2-7; 7 positions match TRBD2. Losses at the gene ends were 4 bases for V and 2 bases for J; bases not matched to a gene: 2. CDR1 MDHEN and CDR2 SYDVKM come from the germline V gene. This CDR3 has 13 residues. The CDR3 here is CASSWGGPYEQYF. The CDR3 nucleotides read TGTGCCAGCAGTTGGGGGGGACCCTACGAGCAGTACTTC.

This clonotype was detected many times. The V call is TRBV6-1, the J call TRBJ2-7, with TRBD1 identical over 10 bases. Germline CDR1 reads MNHNS; CDR2 reads SASEGT. The CDR3 loop spans 15 amino acids. J lost 3 bases, V lost 3 bases, and 5 bases had no gene match. The CDR3 region is CASSDPGQGNYEQYF. In nucleotides, the CDR3 is TGTGCCAGCAGTGACCCGGGACAGGGGAACTACGAGCAGTACTTC.

The chain links TRBV7-6 to TRBJ2-1; 7 nucleotides agree with TRBD2. V trimming: 5 bases; J trimming: 5 bases; junction bases outside the gene matches: 6. The CDR3 contains 14 residues. Germline assignment: CDR1 SGHVS and CDR2 FNYEAQ. The CDR3 DNA reads TGTGCCAGCAGCCCCCTCGGGAGGCACAATGAGCAGTTCTTC. As protein: CASSPLGRHNEQFF.

The chain joins TRBV12-3 or TRBV12-4 to TRBJ2-1, with 8 positions matching TRBD2. This CDR3 contains 16 residues. The V segment lost 3 bases and the J segment 2 bases; nucleotides outside the gene matches: 6. The CDR3 DNA is TGTGCCAGCAGTTTCATGGCGGGGGGCCCCTACAATGAGCAGTTCTTC. This encodes CASSFMAGGPYNEQFF.

The chain has TRBV28 and TRBJ1-1; D uncertain. Germline CDR1 is MDHEN and CDR2 is SYDVKM. This CDR3 has 17 residues. Trimming removed 3 bases at V and 1 base at J, with 18 bases between. CDR3 region: CASSFPTAPKENTEAFF. In DNA, the CDR3 is TGTGCCAGCAGTTTTCCTACTGCCCCCAAAGAGAACACTGAAGCTTTCTTT.

This clonotype has only a few counts. The V call is TRBV6-2 or TRBV6-3, the J call TRBJ2-7; no definite D call. V was trimmed by 1 base and J by 6 bases, leaving 7 bases between them. This CDR3 comprises 12 residues. CDR1 and CDR2 (germline): MNHEY, SVGEGT. CDR3 region: CASSYFSLEQYF. In nucleotides, the CDR3 is TGTGCCAGCAGTTACTTTAGTCTCGAGCAGTACTTC.

The CDR3 bases are TGCAGCGCGACCGGGACAGACGACATTTCTAACTATGGCTACACCTTC. Protein sequence: CSATGTDDISNYGYTF. The genes are TRBV29-1 and TRBJ1-2; 7 bases align to TRBD1. The CDR3 consists of 16 residues. The V and J ends lost 7 bases and 0 bases, in that order; junction bases with no gene match: 14. Germline CDR1 reads SQVTM; CDR2 reads ANQGSEA.